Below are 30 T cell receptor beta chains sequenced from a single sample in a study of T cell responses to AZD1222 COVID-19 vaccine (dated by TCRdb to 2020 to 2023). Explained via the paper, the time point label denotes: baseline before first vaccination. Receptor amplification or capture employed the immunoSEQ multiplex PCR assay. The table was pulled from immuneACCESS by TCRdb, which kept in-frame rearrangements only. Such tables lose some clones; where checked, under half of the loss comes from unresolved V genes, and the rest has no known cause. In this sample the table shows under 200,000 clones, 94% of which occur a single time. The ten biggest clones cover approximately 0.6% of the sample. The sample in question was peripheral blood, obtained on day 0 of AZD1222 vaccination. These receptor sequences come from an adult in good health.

The CDR3 DNA follows: TGTGCCAGCAGTGAATTCCCGGACAGTAGGACAGATACGCAGTATTTT. This sequence encodes CASSEFPDSRTDTQYF. The V gene is TRBV6-1, the J gene TRBJ2-3; maybe TRBD1 (6 bases). Trimming removed 2 bases at V and 3 bases at J, with 15 bases between. Germline lookup yields CDR1 MNHNS and CDR2 SASEGT. The CDR3 loop spans 16 amino acids.

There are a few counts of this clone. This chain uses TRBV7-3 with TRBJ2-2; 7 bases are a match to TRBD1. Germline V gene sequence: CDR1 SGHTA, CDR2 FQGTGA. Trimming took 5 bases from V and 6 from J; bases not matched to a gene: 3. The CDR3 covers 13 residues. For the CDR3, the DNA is TGTGCCAGCAGCCGGGGACAGCCCGGGGAGCTGTTTTTT. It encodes CASSRGQPGELFF.

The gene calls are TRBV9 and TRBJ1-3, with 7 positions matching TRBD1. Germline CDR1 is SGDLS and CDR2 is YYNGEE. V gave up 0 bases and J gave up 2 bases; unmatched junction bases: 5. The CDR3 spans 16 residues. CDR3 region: CASSVAGTETGNTIYF. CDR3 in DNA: TGTGCCAGCAGCGTAGCGGGGACAGAAACTGGAAACACCATATATTTT.

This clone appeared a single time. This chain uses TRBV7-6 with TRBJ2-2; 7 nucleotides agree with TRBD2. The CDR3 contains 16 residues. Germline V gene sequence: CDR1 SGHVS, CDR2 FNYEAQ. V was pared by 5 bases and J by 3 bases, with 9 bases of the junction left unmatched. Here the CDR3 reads CASSQRAGRYTGELFF. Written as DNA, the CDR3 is TGTGCCAGCAGCCAACGAGCGGGAAGGTACACCGGGGAGCTGTTTTTT.

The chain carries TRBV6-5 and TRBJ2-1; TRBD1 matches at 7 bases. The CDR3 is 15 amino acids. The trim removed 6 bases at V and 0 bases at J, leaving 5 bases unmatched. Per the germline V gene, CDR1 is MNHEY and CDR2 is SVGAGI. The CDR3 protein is CASSLDRISYNEQFF. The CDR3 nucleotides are TGTGCCAGCAGCCTGGACAGGATCTCCTACAATGAGCAGTTCTTC.

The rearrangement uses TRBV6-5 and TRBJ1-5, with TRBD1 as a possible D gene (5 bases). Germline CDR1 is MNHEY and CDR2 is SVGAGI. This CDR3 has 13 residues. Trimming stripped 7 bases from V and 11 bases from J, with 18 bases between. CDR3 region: CASTGPVDGAQHF. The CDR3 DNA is TGTGCCAGCACGGGGCCGGTGGATGGGGCCCAGCATTTT.

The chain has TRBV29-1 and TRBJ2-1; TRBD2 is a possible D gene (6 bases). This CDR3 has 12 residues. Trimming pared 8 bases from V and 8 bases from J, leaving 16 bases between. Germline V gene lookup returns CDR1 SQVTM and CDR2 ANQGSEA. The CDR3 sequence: CSLGGASHEQFF. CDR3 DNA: TGCAGCTTGGGGGGAGCAAGCCATGAGCAGTTCTTC.

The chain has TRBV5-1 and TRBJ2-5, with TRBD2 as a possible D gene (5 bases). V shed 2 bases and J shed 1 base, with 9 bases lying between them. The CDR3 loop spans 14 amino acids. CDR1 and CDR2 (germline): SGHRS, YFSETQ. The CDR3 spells CASSFGAAQETQYF. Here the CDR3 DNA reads TGCGCCAGCAGCTTTGGAGCGGCCCAAGAGACCCAGTACTTC.

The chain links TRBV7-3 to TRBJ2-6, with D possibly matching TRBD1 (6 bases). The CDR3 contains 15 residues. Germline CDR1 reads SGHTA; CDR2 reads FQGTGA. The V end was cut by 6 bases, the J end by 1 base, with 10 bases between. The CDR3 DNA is TGTGCCAGCAGAGGTCAGGGGTCTGGGGCCAACGTCCTGACTTTC. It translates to CASRGQGSGANVLTF. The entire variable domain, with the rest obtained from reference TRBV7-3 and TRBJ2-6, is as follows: GAGVSQTPSNKVTEKGKYVELRCDPISGHTALYWYRQSLGQGPEFLIYFQGTGAADDSGLPNDRFFAVRPEGSVSTLKIQRTERGDSAVYLCASRGQGSGANVLTFGAGSRLTVL.

CDR3 residues: CASGRQGLTEAFF. CDR3 coding DNA: TGTGCCAGCGGAAGACAGGGATTGACTGAAGCTTTCTTT. This chain joins TRBV12-3 or TRBV12-4 and TRBJ1-1, with 7 bases identical to TRBD1. This CDR3 is built from 13 residues. V lost 8 bases, J lost 5 bases, and 8 bases stayed unmatched.

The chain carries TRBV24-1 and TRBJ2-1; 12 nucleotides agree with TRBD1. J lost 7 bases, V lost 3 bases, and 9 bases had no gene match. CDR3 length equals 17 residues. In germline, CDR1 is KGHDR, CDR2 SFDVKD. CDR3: CATSDDGTGGFGNEQFF. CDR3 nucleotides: TGTGCCACCAGTGATGACGGGACAGGGGGCTTTGGGAATGAGCAGTTCTTC.

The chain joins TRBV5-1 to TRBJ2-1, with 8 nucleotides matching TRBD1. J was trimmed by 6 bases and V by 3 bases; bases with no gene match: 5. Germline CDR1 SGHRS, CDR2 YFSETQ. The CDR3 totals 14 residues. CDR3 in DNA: TGCGCCAGCAGCTCAGGGGACAGGCCCAATGAGCAGTTCTTC. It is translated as CASSSGDRPNEQFF. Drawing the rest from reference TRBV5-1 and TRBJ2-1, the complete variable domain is KAGVTQTPRYLIKTRGQQVTLSCSPISGHRSVSWYQQTPGQGLQFLFEYFSETQRNKGNFPGRFSGRQFSNSRSEMNVSTLELGDSALYLCASSSGDRPNEQFFGPGTRLTVL.

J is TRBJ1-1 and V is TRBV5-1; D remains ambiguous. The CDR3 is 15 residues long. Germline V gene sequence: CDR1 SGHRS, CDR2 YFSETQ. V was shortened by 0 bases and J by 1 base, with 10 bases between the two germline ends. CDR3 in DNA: TGCGCCAGCAGCTTGGATCGGTTTCCGAACACTGAAGCTTTCTTT. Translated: CASSLDRFPNTEAFF.

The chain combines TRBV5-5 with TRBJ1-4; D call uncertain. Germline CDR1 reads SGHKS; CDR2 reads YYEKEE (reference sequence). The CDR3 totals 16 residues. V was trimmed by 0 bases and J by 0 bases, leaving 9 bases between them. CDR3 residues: CASSLDPGTTNEKLFF. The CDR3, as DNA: TGTGCCAGCAGCTTGGATCCGGGGACAACTAATGAAAAACTGTTTTTT.

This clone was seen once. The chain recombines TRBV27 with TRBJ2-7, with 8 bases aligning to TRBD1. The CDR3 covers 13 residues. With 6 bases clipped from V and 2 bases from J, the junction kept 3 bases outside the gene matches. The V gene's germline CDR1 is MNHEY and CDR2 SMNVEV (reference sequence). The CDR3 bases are TGTGCCAGCAGAAAGGACAGGGCCTACGAGCAGTACTTC. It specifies CASRKDRAYEQYF.

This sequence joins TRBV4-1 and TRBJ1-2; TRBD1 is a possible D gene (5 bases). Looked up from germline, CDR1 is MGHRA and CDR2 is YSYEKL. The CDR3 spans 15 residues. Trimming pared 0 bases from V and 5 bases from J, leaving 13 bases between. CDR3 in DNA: TGCGCCAGCAGCCAAGATGCGAGGGGATCGTATGGCTACACCTTC. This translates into CASSQDARGSYGYTF.

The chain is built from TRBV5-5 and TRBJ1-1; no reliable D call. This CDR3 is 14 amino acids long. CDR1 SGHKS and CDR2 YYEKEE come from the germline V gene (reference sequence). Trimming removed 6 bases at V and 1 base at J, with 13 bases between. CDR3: CASTLGLTNTEAFF. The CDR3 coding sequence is TGTGCCAGCACCCTCGGACTCACGAACACTGAAGCTTTCTTT.

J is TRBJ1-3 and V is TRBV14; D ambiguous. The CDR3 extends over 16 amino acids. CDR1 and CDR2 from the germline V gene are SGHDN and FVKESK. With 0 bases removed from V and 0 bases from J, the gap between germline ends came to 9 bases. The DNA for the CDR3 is TGTGCCAGCAGCCAAGATATTCCGAGCTCTGGAAACACCATATATTTT. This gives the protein CASSQDIPSSGNTIYF.

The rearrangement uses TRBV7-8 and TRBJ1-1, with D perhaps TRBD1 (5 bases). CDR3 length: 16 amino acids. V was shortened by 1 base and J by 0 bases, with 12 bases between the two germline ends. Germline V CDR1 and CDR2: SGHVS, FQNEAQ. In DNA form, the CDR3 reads TGTGCCAGCAGCTTAGAGGGGTACCTAATGAACACTGAAGCTTTCTTT. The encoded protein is CASSLEGYLMNTEAFF.

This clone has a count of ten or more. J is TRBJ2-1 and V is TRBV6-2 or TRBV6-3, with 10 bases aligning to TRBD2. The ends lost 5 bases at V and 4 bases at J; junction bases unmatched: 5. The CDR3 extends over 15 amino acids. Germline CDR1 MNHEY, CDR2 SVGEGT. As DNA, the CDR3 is TGTGCCAGCAGTCCAACTAGCGGGACTTACAATGAGCAGTTCTTC. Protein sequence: CASSPTSGTYNEQFF.

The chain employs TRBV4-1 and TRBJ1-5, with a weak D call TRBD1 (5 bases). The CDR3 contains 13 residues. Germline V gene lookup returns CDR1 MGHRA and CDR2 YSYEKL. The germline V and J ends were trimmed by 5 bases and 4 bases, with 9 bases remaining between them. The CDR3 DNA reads TGCGCCAGCAGCGCGGGACCTAATCAGCCCCAGCATTTT. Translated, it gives CASSAGPNQPQHF.

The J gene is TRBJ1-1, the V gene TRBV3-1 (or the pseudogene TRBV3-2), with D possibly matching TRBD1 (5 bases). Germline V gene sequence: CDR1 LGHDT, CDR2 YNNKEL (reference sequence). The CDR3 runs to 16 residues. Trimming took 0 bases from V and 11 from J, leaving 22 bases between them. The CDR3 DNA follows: TGTGCCAGCAGCCAAGATCGGAGACAGACGGGAACAGTGGCTTTCTTT. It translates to CASSQDRRQTGTVAFF.

For the CDR3, the DNA is TGCGCCAGCAGCACGGACCCAACCTACGAGCAGTACTTC. Translating gives CASSTDPTYEQYF. The gene calls are TRBV5-1 and TRBJ2-7; D unresolved. This CDR3 is 13 amino acids long. Germline V gene lookup returns CDR1 SGHRS and CDR2 YFSETQ. V was pared by 4 bases and J by 2 bases, with 10 bases between. Full variable domain (missing parts from reference TRBV5-1 and TRBJ2-7): KAGVTQTPRYLIKTRGQQVTLSCSPISGHRSVSWYQQTPGQGLQFLFEYFSETQRNKGNFPGRFSGRQFSNSRSEMNVSTLELGDSALYLCASSTDPTYEQYFGPGTRLTVT.

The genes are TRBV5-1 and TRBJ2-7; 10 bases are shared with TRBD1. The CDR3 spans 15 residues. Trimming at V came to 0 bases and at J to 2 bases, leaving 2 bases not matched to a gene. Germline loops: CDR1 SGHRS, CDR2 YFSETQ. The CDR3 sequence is CASSLGGQGPYEQYF. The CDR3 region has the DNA TGCGCCAGCAGCTTGGGGGGACAGGGGCCCTACGAGCAGTACTTC.

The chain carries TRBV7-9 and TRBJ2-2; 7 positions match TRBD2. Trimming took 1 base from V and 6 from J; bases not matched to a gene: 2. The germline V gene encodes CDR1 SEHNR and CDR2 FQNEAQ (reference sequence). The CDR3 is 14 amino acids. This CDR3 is CASSLGEGAGELFF. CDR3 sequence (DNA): TGTGCCAGCAGCTTAGGGGAGGGAGCCGGGGAGCTGTTTTTT.

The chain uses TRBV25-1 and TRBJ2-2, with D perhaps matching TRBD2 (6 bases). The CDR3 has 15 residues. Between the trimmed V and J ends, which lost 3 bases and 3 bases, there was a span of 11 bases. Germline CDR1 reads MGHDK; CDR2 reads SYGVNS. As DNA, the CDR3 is TGTGCCAGCAGTGACAGCGGGTATGACACCGGGGAGCTGTTTTTT. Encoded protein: CASSDSGYDTGELFF.

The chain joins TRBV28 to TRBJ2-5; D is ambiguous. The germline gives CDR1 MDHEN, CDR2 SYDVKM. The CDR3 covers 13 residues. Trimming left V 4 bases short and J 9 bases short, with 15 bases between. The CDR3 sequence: CASSSVRQGPQYF. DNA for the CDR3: TGTGCCAGCAGTTCGGTTCGCCAAGGACCCCAGTACTTC.

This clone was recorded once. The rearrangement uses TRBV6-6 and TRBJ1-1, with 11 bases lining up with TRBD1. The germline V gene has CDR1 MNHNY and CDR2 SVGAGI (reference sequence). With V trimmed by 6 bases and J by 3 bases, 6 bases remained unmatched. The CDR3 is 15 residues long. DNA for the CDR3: TGTGCCAGCAGAAGGGACAGGGGGGAGGACACTGAAGCTTTCTTT. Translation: CASRRDRGEDTEAFF.

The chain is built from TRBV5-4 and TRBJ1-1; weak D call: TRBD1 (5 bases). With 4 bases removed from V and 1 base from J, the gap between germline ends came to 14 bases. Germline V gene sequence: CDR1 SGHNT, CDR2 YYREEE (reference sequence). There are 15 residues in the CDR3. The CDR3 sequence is CASSKVQGANTEAFF. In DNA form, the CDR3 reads TGTGCCAGCAGCAAAGTTCAGGGAGCGAACACTGAAGCTTTCTTT.

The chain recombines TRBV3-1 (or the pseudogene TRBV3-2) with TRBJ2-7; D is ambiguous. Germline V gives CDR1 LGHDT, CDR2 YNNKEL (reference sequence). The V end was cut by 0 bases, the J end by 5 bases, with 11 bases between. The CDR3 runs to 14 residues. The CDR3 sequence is CASSQDALPDEQYF. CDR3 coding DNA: TGTGCCAGCAGCCAAGATGCCCTACCCGACGAGCAGTACTTC.